Listed below are T cell receptor beta chains from one sample, sequenced in a study of blood T cell repertoires in COVID-19. Some clones are missing from TCRdb's copy, which holds only in-frame ones; the method was immunoSEQ multiplex PCR. This table holds more than 85,000 clones, just under 85% found once. Sequencing input: peripheral blood. The receptors originated from a man in his forties with active or convalescent COVID-19. Both conserved end residues are part of each CDR3. A D gene is named only where the DNA matches it firmly.

TRBD2,TRBJ2-2,TRBV6-4,CASSDRFAGGRANTGELFF,TGTGCCAGCAGTGACCGGTTTGCGGGGGGGCGAGCGAACACCGGGGAGCTGTTTTTT
TRBD2,TRBJ2-1,TRBV5-1,CATRGGPSYNEQFF,TGCGCCACCCGCGGGGGTCCCTCCTACAATGAGCAGTTCTTC
-,TRBJ1-2,TRBV3-1/TRBV3-2,CASRPGVASGYTF,TGTGCCAGCAGGCCTGGGGTAGCGAGTGGCTACACCTTC
-,TRBJ1-1,TRBV7-9,CASIQGGARDTEAFF,TGTGCCAGCATCCAAGGGGGGGCCCGGGACACTGAAGCTTTCTTT
-,TRBJ1-1,TRBV18,CASSPGGTVNTEAFF,TGTGCCAGCTCACCGGGGGGGACGGTAAACACTGAAGCTTTCTTT
-,TRBJ2-7,TRBV27,CASSSPSRGGYYEQYF,TGTGCCAGCAGTTCCCCCTCCAGGGGAGGGTACTACGAGCAGTACTTC
TRBD1,TRBJ2-7,TRBV5-6,CASTHGTGAYEQYF,TGTGCCAGCACTCATGGGACAGGGGCCTACGAGCAGTACTTC
-,TRBJ1-5,TRBV6-5,CASSYSGVQPQHF,TGTGCCAGCAGTTACTCAGGGGTTCAGCCCCAGCATTTT
-,TRBJ2-2,TRBV5-1,CASSSWGPTSANTGELFF,TGCGCCAGCAGTAGCTGGGGCCCTACCAGCGCGAACACCGGGGAGCTGTTTTTT
-,TRBJ2-2,TRBV5-4,CASSLDGTNTGELFF,TGTGCCAGCAGCTTGGACGGGACGAACACCGGGGAGCTGTTTTTT
TRBD1,TRBJ1-2,TRBV29-1,CSVEEGTGRANYGYTF,TGCAGCGTTGAAGAGGGGACAGGTCGAGCTAACTATGGCTACACCTTC